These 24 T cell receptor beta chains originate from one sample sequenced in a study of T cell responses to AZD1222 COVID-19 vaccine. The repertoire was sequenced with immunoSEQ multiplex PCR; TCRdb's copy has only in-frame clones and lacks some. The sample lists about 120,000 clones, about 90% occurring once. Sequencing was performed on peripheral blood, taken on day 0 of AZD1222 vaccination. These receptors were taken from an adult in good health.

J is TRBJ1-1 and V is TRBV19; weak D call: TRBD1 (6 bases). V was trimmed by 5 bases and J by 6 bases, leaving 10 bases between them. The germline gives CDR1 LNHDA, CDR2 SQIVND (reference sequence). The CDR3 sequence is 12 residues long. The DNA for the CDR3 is TGTGCCAGTAGTTTTGGGGGCCCTGAAGCTTTCTTT. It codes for CASSFGGPEAFF.

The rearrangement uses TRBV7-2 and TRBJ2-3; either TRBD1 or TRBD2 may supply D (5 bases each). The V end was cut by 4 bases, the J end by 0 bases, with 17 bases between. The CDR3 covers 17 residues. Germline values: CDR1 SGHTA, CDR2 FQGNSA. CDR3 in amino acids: CASSSRPGPTSTDTQYF. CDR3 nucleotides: TGTGCCAGCAGCTCTAGGCCGGGACCTACTAGCACAGATACGCAGTATTTT.

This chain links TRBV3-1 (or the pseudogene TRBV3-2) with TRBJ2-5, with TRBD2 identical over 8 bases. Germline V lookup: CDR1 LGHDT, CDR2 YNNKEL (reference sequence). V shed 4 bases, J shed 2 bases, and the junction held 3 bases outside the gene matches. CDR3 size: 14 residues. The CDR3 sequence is CASSPGGSQETQYF. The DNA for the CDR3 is TGTGCCAGCAGCCCGGGGGGGTCACAAGAGACCCAGTACTTC.

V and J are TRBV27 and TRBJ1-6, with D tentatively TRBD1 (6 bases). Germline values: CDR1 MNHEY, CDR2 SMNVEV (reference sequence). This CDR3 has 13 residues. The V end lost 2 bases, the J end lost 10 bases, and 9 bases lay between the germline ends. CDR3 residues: CASSLTGQSPLHF. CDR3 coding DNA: TGTGCCAGCAGTTTAACAGGGCAATCACCCCTCCACTTT.

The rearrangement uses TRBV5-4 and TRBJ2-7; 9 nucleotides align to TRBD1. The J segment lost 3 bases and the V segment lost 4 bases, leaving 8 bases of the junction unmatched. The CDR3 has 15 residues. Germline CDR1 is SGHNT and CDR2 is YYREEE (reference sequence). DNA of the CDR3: TGTGCCAGCAGCACCCGACAGGGGGGGTACTACGAGCAGTACTTC. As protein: CASSTRQGGYYEQYF.

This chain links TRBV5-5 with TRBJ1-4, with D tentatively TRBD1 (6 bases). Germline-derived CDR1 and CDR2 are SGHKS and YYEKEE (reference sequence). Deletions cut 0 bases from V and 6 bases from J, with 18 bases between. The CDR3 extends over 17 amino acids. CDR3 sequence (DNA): TGTGCCAGCAGCTTGGCCCGGGGGCCAAGTACCGATGAAAAACTGTTTTTT. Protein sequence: CASSLARGPSTDEKLFF.

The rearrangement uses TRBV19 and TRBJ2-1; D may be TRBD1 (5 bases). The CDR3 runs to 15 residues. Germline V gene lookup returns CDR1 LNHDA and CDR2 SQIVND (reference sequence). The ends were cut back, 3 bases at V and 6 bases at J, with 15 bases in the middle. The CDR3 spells CASSMVTGPFNEQFF. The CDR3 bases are TGTGCCAGTAGTATGGTTACAGGCCCTTTCAATGAGCAGTTCTTC. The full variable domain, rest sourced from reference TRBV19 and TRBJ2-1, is DGGITQSPKYLFRKEGQNVTLSCEQNLNHDAMYWYRQDPGQGLRLIYYSQIVNDFQKGDIAEGYSVSREKKESFPLTVTSAQKNPTAFYLCASSMVTGPFNEQFFGPGTRLTVL.

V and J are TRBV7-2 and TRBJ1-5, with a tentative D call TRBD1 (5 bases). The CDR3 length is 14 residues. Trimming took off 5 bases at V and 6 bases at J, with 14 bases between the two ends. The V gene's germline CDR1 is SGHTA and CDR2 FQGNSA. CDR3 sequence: CASSPGGPSQPQHF. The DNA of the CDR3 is TGTGCCAGCAGCCCCGGGGGTCCCTCTCAGCCCCAGCATTTT.

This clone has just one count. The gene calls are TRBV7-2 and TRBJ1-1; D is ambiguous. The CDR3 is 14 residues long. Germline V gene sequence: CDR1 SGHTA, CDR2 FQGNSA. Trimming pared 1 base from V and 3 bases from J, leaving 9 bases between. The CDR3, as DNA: TGTGCCAGCAGCTTAGGGTATGCGGACACTGAAGCTTTCTTT. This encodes CASSLGYADTEAFF.

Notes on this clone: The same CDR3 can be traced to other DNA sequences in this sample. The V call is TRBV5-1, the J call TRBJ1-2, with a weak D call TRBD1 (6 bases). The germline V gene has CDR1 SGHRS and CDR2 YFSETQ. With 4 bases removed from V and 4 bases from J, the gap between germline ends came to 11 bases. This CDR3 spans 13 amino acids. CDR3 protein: CASSPGQPYGYTF. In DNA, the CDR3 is TGCGCCAGCAGCCCAGGACAGCCCTATGGCTACACCTTC.

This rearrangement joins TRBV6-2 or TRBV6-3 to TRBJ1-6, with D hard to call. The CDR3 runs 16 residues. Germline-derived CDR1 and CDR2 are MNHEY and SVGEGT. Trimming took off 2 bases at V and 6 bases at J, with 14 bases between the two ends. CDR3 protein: CASSYRAGQVNSPLHF. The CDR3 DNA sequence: TGTGCCAGCAGTTACAGGGCCGGGCAGGTTAATTCACCCCTCCACTTT.

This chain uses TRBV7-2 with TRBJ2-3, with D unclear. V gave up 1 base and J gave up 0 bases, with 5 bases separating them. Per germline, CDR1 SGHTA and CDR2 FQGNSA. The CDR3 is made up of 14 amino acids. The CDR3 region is CASSLVRSTDTQYF. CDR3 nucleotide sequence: TGTGCCAGCAGCTTAGTGCGCAGCACAGATACGCAGTATTTT.

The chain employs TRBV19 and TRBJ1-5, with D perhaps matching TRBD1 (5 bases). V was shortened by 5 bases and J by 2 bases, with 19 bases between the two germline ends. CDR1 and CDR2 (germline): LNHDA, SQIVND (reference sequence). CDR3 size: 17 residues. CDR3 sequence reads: CASSGWISGRGNQPQHF. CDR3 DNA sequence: TGTGCCAGTAGTGGATGGATCTCAGGCAGGGGCAATCAGCCCCAGCATTTT.

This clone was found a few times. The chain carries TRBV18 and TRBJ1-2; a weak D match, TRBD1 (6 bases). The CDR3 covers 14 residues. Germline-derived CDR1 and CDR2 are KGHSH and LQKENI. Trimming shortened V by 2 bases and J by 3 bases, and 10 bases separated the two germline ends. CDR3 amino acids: CASSPNRVDYGYTF. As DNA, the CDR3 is TGTGCCAGCTCACCAAACAGGGTGGACTATGGCTACACCTTC.

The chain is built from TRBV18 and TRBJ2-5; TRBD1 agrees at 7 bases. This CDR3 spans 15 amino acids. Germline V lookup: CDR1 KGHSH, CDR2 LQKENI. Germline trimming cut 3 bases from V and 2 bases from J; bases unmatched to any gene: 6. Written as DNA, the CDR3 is TGTGCCAGCTCACCTAACAGGGGCCCACAAGAGACCCAGTACTTC. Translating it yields CASSPNRGPQETQYF.

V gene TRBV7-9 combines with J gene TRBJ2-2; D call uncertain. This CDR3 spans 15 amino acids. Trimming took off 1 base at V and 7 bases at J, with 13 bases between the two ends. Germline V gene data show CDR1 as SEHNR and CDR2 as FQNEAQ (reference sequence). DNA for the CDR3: TGTGCCAGCAGCTTAGAGGAGAGGAGTATCGGGGAGCTGTTTTTT. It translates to CASSLEERSIGELFF.

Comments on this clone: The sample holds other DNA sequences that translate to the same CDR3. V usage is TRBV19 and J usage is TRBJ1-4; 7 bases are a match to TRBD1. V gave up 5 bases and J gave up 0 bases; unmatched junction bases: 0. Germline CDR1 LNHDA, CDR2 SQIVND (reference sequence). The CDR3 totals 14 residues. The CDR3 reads CASSGTATNEKLFF. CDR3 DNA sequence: TGTGCCAGTAGTGGGACAGCAACTAATGAAAAACTGTTTTTT.

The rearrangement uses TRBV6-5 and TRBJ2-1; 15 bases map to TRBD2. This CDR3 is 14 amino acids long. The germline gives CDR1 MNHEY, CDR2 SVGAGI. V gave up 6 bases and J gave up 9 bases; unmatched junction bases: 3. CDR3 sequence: CASRGTSGRREQFF. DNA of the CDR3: TGTGCCAGCAGAGGGACTAGCGGGAGGCGTGAGCAGTTCTTC.

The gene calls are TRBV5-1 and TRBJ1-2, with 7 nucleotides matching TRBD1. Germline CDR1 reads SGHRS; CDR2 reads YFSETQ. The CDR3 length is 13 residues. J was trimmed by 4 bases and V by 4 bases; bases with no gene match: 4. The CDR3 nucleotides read TGCGCCAGCAGCCTGGGACAGACCTATGGCTACACCTTC. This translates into CASSLGQTYGYTF.

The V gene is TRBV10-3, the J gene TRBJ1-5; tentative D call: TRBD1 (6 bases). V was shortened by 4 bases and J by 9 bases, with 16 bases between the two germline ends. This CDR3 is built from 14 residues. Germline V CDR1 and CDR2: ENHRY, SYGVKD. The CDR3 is CAISGGADQRPQHF. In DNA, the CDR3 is TGTGCCATCAGTGGGGGGGCAGACCAGCGGCCCCAGCATTTT.

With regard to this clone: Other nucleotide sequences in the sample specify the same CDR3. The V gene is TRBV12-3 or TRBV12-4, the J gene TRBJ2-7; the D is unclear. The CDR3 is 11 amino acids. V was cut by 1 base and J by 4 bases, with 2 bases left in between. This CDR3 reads CASSLGYEQYF. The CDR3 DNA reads TGTGCCAGCAGTTTAGGGTACGAGCAGTACTTC.

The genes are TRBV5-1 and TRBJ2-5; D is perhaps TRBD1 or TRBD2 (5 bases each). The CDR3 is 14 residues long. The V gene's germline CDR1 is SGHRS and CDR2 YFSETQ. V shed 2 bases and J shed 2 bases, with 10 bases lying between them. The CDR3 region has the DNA TGCGCCAGCAGCTTCGGGACCCCACAAGAGACCCAGTACTTC. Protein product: CASSFGTPQETQYF.

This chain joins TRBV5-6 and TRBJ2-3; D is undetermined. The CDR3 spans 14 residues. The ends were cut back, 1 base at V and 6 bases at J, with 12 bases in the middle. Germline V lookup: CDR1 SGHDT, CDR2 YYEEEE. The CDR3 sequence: CASSLNSFADTQYF. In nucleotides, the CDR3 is TGTGCCAGCAGCTTGAATTCCTTTGCTGATACGCAGTATTTT. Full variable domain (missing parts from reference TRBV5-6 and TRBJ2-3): DAGVTQSPTHLIKTRGQQVTLRCSPKSGHDTVSWYQQALGQGPQFIFQYYEEEERQRGNFPDRFSGHQFPNYSSELNVNALLLGDSALYLCASSLNSFADTQYFGPGTRLTVL.

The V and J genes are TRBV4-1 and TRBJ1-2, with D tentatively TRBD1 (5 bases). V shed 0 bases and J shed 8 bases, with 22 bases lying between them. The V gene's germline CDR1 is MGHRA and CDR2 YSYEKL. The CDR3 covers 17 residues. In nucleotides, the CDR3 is TGCGCCAGCAGCCAAGATCATTCGGGCAGGGCTCTGTTGGGCTACACCTTC. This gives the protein CASSQDHSGRALLGYTF.